What follows are 9 T cell receptor beta chains derived from one specimen sequenced in a study of low-dose radiotherapy and immunotherapy resistance in tumors. TRAV- and TRBV-specific primers primed first-strand cDNA, covering alpha and beta chains. Amplification of TCRs used a constant-region primer and V-primer adapter for around 20 PCR cycles. TCRdb re-called the reads through MiXCR, storing one row per CDR3 protein. The sample carries under 8,500 distinct CDR3 sequences, under 70% recorded once. The receptors stem from a human donor with advanced metastatic prostate, ovarian, gallbladder or colorectal cancer (not recorded which). This table probably holds off-target reads from a library built for another chain.

The CDR3 DNA sequence: TGCGCCAGCAGCCCGCAGACAGGCTACGAGCAGTACTTC. Translation gives CASSPQTGYEQYF. J is TRBJ2-7 and V is TRBV5-1; possible D gene TRBD1, 6 bases. The V and J ends lost 4 bases and 3 bases respectively, with 11 bases between them. CDR1 and CDR2 from the germline V gene are SGHRS and YFSETQ. The CDR3 spans 13 residues.

This clonotype has just a few counts. This chain uses TRBV19 with TRBJ2-2; D call uncertain. CDR1 is LNHDA, CDR2 SQIVND, per germline (reference sequence). Between the trimmed V and J ends, which lost 3 bases and 8 bases, there was a span of 13 bases. The CDR3 is 14 amino acids. The CDR3: CASSIPWTGGELFF. The DNA of the CDR3 is TGTGCCAGTAGTATCCCTTGGACCGGGGGGGAGCTGTTTTTT.

With respect to this clonotype: A much bigger clone sits one base away, suggesting this may be a read error. The rearrangement links TRBV5-8 to TRBJ2-7; D assignment may be TRBD1 or TRBD2 (5 bases each). From germline, CDR1 is SGHTS and CDR2 YDEGEE. This CDR3 contains 14 residues. The CDR3 DNA reads TGTGCCAGCAGCTGGACGGGACCTCCCTACGAGCAGTGCTTC. Encoded protein: CASSWTGPPYEQCF.

The gene calls are TRBV29-1 and TRBJ2-3, with D perhaps matching TRBD2 (5 bases). Germline V CDR1 and CDR2: SQVTM, ANQGSEA. V lost 7 bases to trimming and J lost 0 bases, with 17 bases between them. This CDR3 is built from 15 residues. The CDR3 spells CSASGRATSTDTQYF. In DNA form, the CDR3 reads TGCAGCGCCAGCGGACGGGCGACTAGCACAGATACGCAGTATTTT.

This clonotype showed up just a few times. The chain recombines TRBV6-1 with TRBJ2-2; 7 bases fit TRBD2. V shed 6 bases and J 4 bases; nucleotides not matched to a gene: 5. The CDR3 extends over 14 amino acids. Per germline, CDR1 MNHNS and CDR2 SASEGT. CDR3 residues: CASSKTSFTGELFF. As DNA, the CDR3 is TGTGCCAGCAGCAAGACTAGCTTCACCGGGGAGCTGTTTTTT.

This clonotype is termed medium-sized. This sequence joins TRBV11-2 and TRBJ2-1; D uncertain. The CDR3 covers 14 residues. Germline values: CDR1 SGHAT, CDR2 FQNNGV. The germline V and J ends were trimmed by 1 base and 3 bases, with 7 bases remaining between them. This CDR3 is CASSLAGFYNEQFF. As DNA, the CDR3 is TGTGCCAGCAGCTTAGCTGGTTTCTACAATGAGCAGTTCTTC.

As to this clonotype: A much larger clone differs by one base, so this may be a read error. V and J are TRBV28 and TRBJ2-1, with 9 bases lining up with TRBD2. CDR1 MDHEN and CDR2 SYDVKM come from the germline V gene. The CDR3 contains 14 residues. The CDR3 loop is CTSILTSGYNEQFF. DNA of the CDR3: TGTACCAGCATCCTGACTAGCGGATACAATGAGCAGTTCTTC.

The J gene is TRBJ1-4, the V gene TRBV30; D is possibly TRBD1 (5 bases). With 0 bases removed from V and 3 bases from J, the gap between germline ends came to 11 bases. This CDR3 contains 15 residues. Per the germline V gene, CDR1 is GTSNPN and CDR2 is SVGIG (reference sequence). The CDR3, as DNA: TGTGCCTGGAGTGTACCGGGGACGGCTAATGAAAAACTGTTTTTT. Its translation is CAWSVPGTANEKLFF.

This clonotype came up a few times. V is TRBV30 and J is TRBJ1-2; weak D call: TRBD1 (6 bases). Trimming took off 4 bases at V and 6 bases at J, with 12 bases between the two ends. CDR3 length equals 12 residues. Germline-derived CDR1 and CDR2 are GTSNPN and SVGIG (reference sequence). The CDR3 region has the DNA TGTGCCTGGACGACAGGTTATCATGGCTACACCTTC. This translates into CAWTTGYHGYTF.